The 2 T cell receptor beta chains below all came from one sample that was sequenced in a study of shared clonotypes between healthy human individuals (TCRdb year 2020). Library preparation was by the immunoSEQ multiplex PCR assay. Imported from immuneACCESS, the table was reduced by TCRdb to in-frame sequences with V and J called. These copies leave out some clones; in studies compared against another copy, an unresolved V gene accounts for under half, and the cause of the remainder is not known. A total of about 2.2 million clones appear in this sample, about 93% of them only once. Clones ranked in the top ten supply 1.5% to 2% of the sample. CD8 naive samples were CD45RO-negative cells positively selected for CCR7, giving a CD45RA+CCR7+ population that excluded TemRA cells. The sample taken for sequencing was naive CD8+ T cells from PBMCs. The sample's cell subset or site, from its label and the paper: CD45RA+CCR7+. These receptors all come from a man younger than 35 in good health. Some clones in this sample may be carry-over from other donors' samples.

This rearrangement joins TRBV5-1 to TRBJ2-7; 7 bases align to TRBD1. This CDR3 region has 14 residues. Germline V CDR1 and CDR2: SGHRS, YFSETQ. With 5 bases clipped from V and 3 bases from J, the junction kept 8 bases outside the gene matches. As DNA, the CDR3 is TGCGCCAGCAGGATTGGGACAGAGTACTACGAGCAGTACTTC. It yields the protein CASRIGTEYYEQYF.

CDR3 loop: CASSWDRDTGELFF. CDR3 DNA sequence: TGTGCCAGCAGTTGGGACAGGGACACCGGGGAGCTGTTTTTT. This rearrangement joins TRBV5-6 to TRBJ2-2; 9 nucleotides agree with TRBD1. With 5 bases clipped from V and 3 bases from J, the junction kept 2 bases outside the gene matches. This CDR3 has 14 residues. Looked up from germline, CDR1 is SGHDT and CDR2 is YYEEEE.